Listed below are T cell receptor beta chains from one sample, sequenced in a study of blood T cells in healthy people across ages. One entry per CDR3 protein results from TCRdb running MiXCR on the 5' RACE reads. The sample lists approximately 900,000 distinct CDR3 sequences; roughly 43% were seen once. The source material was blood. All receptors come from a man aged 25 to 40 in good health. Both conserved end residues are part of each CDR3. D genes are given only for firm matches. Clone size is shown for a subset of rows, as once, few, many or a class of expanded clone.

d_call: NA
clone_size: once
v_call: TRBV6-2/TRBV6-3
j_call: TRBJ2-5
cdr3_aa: CASSGNRGGKTQCF

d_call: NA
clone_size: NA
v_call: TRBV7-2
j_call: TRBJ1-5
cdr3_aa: CASSSMSGVSNQPQHF

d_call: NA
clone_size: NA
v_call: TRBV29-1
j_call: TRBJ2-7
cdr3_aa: CSVGRQGGHEQYF

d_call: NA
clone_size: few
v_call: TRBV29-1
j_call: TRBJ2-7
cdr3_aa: CSGGQRNEQYF

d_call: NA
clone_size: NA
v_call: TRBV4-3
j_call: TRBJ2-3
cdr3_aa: CASSQDAVNTDTQYF

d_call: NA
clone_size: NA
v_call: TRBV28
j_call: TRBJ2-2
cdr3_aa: CASRDSIAAGELFF

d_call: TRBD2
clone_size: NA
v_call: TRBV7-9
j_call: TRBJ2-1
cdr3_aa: CASSLEGLAGGGSYNEQFF

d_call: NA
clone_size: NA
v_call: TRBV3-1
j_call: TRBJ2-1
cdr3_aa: CASSQESYVQGSYNEQFF

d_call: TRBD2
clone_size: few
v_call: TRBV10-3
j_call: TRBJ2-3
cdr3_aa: CAINGRAGLTDTQYF

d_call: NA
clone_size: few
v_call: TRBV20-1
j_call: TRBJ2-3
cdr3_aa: CSARAAFGGTDTQYF

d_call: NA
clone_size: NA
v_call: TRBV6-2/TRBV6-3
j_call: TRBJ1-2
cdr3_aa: CASSLTEGFHGYTF

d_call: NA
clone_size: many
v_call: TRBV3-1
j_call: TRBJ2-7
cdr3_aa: CASSPRPMGSYEQYF

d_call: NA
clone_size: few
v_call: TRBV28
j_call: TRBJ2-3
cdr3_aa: CASFPGGTDTQYF

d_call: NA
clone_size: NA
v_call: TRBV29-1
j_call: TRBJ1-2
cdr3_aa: CSVEDGQGDGYTF

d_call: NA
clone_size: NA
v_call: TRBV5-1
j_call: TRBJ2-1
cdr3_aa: CASSPRGVNEQFF

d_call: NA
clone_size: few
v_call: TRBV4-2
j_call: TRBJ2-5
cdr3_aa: CASSNGQGGQETQYF

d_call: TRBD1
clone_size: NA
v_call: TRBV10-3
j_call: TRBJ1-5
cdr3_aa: CAISESTGGGQPQHF

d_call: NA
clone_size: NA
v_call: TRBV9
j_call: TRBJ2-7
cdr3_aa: CASSVGDKLVSYEQYF

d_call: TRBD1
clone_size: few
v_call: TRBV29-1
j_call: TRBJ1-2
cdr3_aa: CSAPGTGGLGYTF

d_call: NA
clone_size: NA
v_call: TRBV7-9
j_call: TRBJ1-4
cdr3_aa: CASRPIAGINEKLFF

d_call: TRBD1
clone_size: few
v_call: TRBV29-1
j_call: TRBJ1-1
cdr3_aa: CSVDRGVEAFF

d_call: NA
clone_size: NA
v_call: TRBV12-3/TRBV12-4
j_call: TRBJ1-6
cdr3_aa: CASSLAQGSYNSPLHF

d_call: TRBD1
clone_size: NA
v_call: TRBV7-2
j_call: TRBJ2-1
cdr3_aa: CASSSSRDRGRLRGEQFF

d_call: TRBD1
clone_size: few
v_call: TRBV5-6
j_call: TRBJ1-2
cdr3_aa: CASSLRTGRNGYTF

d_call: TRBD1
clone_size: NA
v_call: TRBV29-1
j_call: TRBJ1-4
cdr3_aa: CSALTGFDEKLFF

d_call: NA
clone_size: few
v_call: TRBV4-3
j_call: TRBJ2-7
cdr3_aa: CASSQIRVSSYEQYF

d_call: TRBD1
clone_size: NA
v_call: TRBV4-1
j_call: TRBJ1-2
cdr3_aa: CASSQDGTGSNGYTF

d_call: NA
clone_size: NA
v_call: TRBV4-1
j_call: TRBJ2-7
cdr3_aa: CASSQETDYEQYF

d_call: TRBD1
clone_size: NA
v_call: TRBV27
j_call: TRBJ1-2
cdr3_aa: CAGHRGRGQNYGYTF

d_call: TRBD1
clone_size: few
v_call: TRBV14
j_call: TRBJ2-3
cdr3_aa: CASSQDYRDRGTDTQYF

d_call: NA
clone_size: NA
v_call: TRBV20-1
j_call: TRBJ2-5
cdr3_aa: CSATPGGEETQYF

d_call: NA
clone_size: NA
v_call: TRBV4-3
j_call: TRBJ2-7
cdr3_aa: CASSQDHEAIYEQYF

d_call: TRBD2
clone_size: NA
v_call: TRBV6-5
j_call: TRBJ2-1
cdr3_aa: CASSNSGRVHNEQFF

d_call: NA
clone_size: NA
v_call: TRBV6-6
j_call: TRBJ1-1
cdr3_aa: CASSFDRLSTEAFF

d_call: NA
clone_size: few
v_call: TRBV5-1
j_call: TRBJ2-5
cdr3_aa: CASSLTPGREETQYF

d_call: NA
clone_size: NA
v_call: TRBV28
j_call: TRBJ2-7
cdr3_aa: CASSRGRGSTYEQYF

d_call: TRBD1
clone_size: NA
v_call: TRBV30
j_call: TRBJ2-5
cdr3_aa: CAWRGQGIGEQYF

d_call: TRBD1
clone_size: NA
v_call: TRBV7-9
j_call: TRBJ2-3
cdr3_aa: CASSSRWTGGNTDTQYF

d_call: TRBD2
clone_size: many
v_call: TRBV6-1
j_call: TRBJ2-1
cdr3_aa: CASSELGGSYNEQFF

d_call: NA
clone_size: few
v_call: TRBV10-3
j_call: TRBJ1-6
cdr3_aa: CAISVSDGRNSPLHF

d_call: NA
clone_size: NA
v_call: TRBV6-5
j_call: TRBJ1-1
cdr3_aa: CASSYQRLRAEAFF

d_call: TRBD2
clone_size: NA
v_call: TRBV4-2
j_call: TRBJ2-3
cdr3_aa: CASSQERSGGGLTPDTQYF

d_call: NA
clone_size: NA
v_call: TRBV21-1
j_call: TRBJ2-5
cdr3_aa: CASSKAVWVKEQYF

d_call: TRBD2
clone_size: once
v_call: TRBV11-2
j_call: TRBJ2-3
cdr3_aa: CASSLPGGDSTDTQYF

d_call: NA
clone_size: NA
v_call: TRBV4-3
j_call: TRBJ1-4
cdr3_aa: CASSQDRGAGSEKLFF

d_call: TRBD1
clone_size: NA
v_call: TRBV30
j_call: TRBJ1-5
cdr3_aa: CAWSVDRGLKPQHF

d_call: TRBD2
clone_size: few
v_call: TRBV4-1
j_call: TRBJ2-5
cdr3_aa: CASSQRLAVQETQYF

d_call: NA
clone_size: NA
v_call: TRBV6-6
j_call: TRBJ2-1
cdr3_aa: CASWGKSSYNEQFF

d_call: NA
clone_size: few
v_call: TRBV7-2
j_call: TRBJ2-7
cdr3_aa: CASSLGQGPNYEQYF

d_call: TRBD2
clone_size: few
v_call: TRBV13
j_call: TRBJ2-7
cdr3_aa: CASSFAERGGYEQYF

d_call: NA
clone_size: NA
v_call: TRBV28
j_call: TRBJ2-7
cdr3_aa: CASSIPDVALGNEQYF

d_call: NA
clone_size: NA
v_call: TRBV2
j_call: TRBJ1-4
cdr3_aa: CASSRPPTNEKLFF

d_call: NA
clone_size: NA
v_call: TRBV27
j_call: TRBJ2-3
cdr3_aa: CASKRTSPDTQYF

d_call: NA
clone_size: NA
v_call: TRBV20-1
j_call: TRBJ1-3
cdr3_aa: CSAVGGGKGNTIYF

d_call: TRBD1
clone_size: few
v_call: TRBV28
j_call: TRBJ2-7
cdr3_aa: CASSSMGTGGYEQYF

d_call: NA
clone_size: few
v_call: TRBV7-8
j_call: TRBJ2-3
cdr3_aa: CASSSARRTSDTQYF